The text below deals with one T cell receptor (beta chain). Antigen specificity is unknown. TCRdb reprocessed the multiplex PCR reads with MiXCR, giving one entry per CDR3 protein. The sample carries about 100,000 distinct CDR3 sequences, 21% recorded once. The lymph nodes were axillary draining lymph nodes from breast cancer patients. This specimen comes from a study of breast tumors, draining lymph nodes, adjacent tissues. Study observations and caveats: Tumor repertoires ranked between lymph nodes and nontumor tissue in diversity, with V and J gene preferences.

Trimming took off 1 base at V and 5 bases at J, with 11 bases between the two ends. CDR3 size: 15 residues. The V gene's germline CDR1 is PRHDT and CDR2 FYEKMQ (reference sequence). The chain is built from TRBV13 and TRBJ1-4; a weak D match, TRBD1 (6 bases). The specimen was axillary lymph node tissue. The source of this sequence is a female donor with breast cancer. Some clones in this sample may be carry-over from other donors' samples. The DNA for the CDR3 is TGTGCCAGCAGCTTAGCTAGCGGGGGCAATGAAAAACTGTTTTTT. As protein: CASSLASGGNEKLFF.